The present TCR beta chain was sequenced within a study of technical replicates of blood from several donors (dated by TCRdb to 2016 to 2017). Turning to this clone: The antigen this receptor binds is unknown. Within one base of it there is no much larger clone, and no base qualities were kept.

The library was made by the immunoSEQ multiplex PCR assay. TCRdb carries this immuneACCESS record with in-frame sequences only. Its versions omit some clonotypes, under half of them owing to an unresolved V gene in the studies checked, with the rest unexplained. This sample has about 78,000 clones in its table, and approximately 95% of those were observed once. Roughly 0.26% of the sample comes from the top ten. Clipping removes 5 bases from V and 6 bases from J, with 8 as the unmatched junction base count. For CDR1 and CDR2, the germline V gene lists SGHVS and FNYEAQ. The CDR3 has 15 amino acids, counting the end cysteine and phenylalanine. Kept here is only the CDR3 DNA, which spans 45 bases and is read in frame from base 1.

The rearranged segments are TRBV7-6 and TRBJ1-5; 9 bases in between match TRBD1. The sequencing sample was made of T cells isolated from PBMCs. The origin of this receptor is a human donor in good health. The CDR3 region has the sequence CASSQGQGVSQPQHF. The sequenced DNA is TGTGCCAGCAGCCAGGGACAGGGAGTTAGTCAGCCCCAGCATTTT.